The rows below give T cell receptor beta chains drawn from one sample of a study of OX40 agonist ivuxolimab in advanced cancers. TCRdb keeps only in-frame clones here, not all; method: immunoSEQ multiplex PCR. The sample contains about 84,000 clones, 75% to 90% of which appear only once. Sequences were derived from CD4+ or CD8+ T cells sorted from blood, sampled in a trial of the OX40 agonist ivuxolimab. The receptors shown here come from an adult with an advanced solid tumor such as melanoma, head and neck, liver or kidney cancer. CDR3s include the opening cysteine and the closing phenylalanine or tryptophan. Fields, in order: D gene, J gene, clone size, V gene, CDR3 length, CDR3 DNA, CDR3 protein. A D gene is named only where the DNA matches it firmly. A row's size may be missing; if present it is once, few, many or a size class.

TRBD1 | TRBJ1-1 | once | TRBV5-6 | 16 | TGTGCCAGCAGCTTCGGTCCAGGGGGGGTGGACACTGAAGCTTTCTTT | CASSFGPGGVDTEAFF
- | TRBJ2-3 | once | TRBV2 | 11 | TGTGCCAGCAGTAGGGGAGATACGCAGTATTTT | CASSRGDTQYF
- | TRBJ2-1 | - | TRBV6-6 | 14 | TGTGCCAGCAGTTACGCTAGGGGGGTTAATGAGCAGTTCTTC | CASSYARGVNEQFF
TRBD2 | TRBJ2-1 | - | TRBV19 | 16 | TGTGCCAGTAATTCTATAGCTAGCGGGGCGTACAAGGGGCAGTTCTTC | CASNSIASGAYKGQFF
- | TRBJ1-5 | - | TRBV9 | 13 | TGTGCCAGCAGCGTAGAGAGCAATCAGCCCCAGCATTTT | CASSVESNQPQHF
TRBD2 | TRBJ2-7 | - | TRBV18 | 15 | TGTGCCAGCTCACCATTAAATAGCGGGATCCACGAGCAGTACTTC | CASSPLNSGIHEQYF
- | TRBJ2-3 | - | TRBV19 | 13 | TGTGCCAGTAGTTCAGGTAGCACAGATACGCAGTATTTT | CASSSGSTDTQYF
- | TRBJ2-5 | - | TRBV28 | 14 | TGTGCCTCCCGGAGTCAGTCCCCCCAGAAGACCCAGTACTTC | CASRSQSPQKTQYF
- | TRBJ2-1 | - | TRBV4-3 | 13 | TGCGCCAGCAGCCAAGATTTGCCCCTGGGGCAGTTCTTC | CASSQDLPLGQFF
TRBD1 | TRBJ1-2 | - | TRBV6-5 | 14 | TGTGCCAGCAGTTACTCGAAGGGGGCTTATGGCTACACCTTC | CASSYSKGAYGYTF
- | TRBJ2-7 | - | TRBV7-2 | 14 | TGTGCCAGCAGCTTAGGAGGGAAATTCTACGAGCAGTACTTC | CASSLGGKFYEQYF
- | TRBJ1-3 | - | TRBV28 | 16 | TGTGCCAGCAGTCTTGTGACGGAGTACTCTGGAAACACCATATATTTT | CASSLVTEYSGNTIYF
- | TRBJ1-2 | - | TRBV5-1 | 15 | TGCGCCAGCAGCTTGGCGGTTTCGGGGGACTATGGCTACACCTTC | CASSLAVSGDYGYTF
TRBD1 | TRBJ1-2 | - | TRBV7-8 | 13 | TGTGCCAGCAGCTTTGGACAGGCCTATGGCTACACCTTC | CASSFGQAYGYTF
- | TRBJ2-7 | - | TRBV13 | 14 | TGTGCCAGCAGCTTCCGGGACGACTCCTACGAGCAGTACTTC | CASSFRDDSYEQYF
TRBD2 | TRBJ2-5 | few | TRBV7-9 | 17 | TGTGCCAGCAGCTTCGGACTAAGCGGGGAGGGTCAAGAGACCCAGTACTTC | CASSFGLSGEGQETQYF
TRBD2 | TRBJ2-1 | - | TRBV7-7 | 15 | TGTGCTAGCAGCACCGGACTAGGACACTACAATGAGCAGTTCTTC | CASSTGLGHYNEQFF
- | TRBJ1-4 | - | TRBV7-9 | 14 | TGTGCCAGCAGCTTAGGGGACGGCGGAGGAAAACTGTTTTTT | CASSLGDGGGKLFF
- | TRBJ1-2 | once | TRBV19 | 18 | TGTGCCAGTACTAGACAACCCCCATCGCCGTGGGCCGCTTATGGCTACACCTTC | CASTRQPPSPWAAYGYTF